This T cell receptor (beta chain) was obtained from a study of early T cells in non-severe SARS-CoV-2 infection. Study details: The authors sequenced bulk RNA from unsorted whole blood, leaving chains unpaired.

Separate cDNA molecules each had unique molecular identifiers attached to them. Using its own MiXCR run on the 5' RACE reads, TCRdb lists one record per CDR3 protein. Of more than 45,000 distinct CDR3 sequences in the sample, around 11% were seen once. As for this clonotype: As yet, its antigen is unknown. One base away lies a much larger clone, so this may be a sequencing read error.

Findings of the study overall: Private and CD4 specificities were missed by VDJdb matching, which favored anti-spike CD8 responses.

The clonotype originates from an adult who was a healthcare worker with PCR-confirmed SARS-CoV-2 infection or an uninfected control (not recorded which). Input material: whole blood.

Here the CDR3 reads CASSFQRDQPQHF. The DNA of the CDR3 is TGTGCCAGCAGCTTTCAGAGGGATCAGCCCCAGCATTTT. This sequence joins TRBV4-2 and TRBJ1-5; D is uncertain. Germline V gene lookup returns CDR1 LGHNA and CDR2 YNFKEQ. Trimming took off 5 bases at V and 5 bases at J, with 10 bases between the two ends. The CDR3 covers 13 residues.